A selection of T cell receptor beta chains follows, all from one sample in a study of blood T cell repertoires in COVID-19. The protocol was immunoSEQ multiplex PCR, while the TCRdb copy is restricted to in-frame clones and leaves out a portion. The repertoire holds around 110,000 clones, with about 80% as singletons. Sequenced material: peripheral blood. The receptor set was obtained from a man aged 70 or older with active or convalescent COVID-19. CDR3s include the opening cysteine and the closing phenylalanine or tryptophan. A D gene is named only where the DNA matches it firmly. Clone size, where shown, is once, few, many, or a class for clones that have expanded.

j_call,clone_size,v_call,d_call,cdr3_nt,cdr3_aa
TRBJ1-1,-,TRBV28,TRBD1,TGTGCCAGCAGTTCTCCCGGGACAGGGGGCTCGGAGAACACTGAAGCTTTCTTT,CASSSPGTGGSENTEAFF
TRBJ1-3,-,TRBV30,TRBD1,TGTGCCTGGAGTGCCAGGGGGCTTTTGGGAAACACCATATATTTT,CAWSARGLLGNTIYF
TRBJ1-2,-,TRBV19,TRBD1,TGTGCCAGTACCGGGACAGGGTTTAATGGCTACACCTTC,CASTGTGFNGYTF
TRBJ2-5,few,TRBV18,TRBD2,TGTGCCAGCTCACCAATGGCGGGAGGAGAGACCCAGTACTTC,CASSPMAGGETQYF
TRBJ2-1,-,TRBV9,-,TGTGCCAGCAGCCTATACAATGAGCAGTTCTTC,CASSLYNEQFF
TRBJ2-5,-,TRBV30,TRBD1,TGTGCCTGGAGCCAGGGGGCCCCGCAAGAGACCCAGTACTTC,CAWSQGAPQETQYF
TRBJ1-2,once,TRBV9,-,TGTGCCAGCAGCGTAGACAAACAGGGATTCTACGGCTACACCTTC,CASSVDKQGFYGYTF
TRBJ2-1,many,TRBV15,TRBD2,TGTGCCACCAGCAGAGGTAGCGGGGCCTACAATGAGCAGTTCTTC,CATSRGSGAYNEQFF
TRBJ1-5,-,TRBV3-1/TRBV3-2,TRBD1,TGTGCCAGCAGCCCCTACGGACAGGGGTATAGCAATCAGCCCCAGCATTTT,CASSPYGQGYSNQPQHF
TRBJ1-4,-,TRBV7-2,TRBD1,TGTGCCAGCAGTTTGCTACAGGGGACTAATGAAAAACTGTTTTTT,CASSLLQGTNEKLFF
TRBJ2-7,-,TRBV6-6,TRBD2,TGTGCCAGCAGTTTAAAGACTAGCGGGGGCTACGAGCAGTACTTC,CASSLKTSGGYEQYF
TRBJ1-1,once,TRBV3-1/TRBV3-2,-,TGTGCCAGCAGCCAAGATCCTTCCGGGGGCACTGAAGCTTTCTTT,CASSQDPSGGTEAFF
TRBJ2-7,-,TRBV7-8,-,TGTGCCAGCAGCTTAGTTGGGTCACCTAGGAGGGCCCTCTACGAGCAGTACTTC,CASSLVGSPRRALYEQYF
TRBJ1-2,-,TRBV4-1,-,TGCGCCAGCAGCCTTCGGGACACCGGCTATGGCTACACCTTC,CASSLRDTGYGYTF
TRBJ2-3,-,TRBV5-1,TRBD2,TGCGCCAGCAGCTTGGGGACTAGCGGGAGACGTTTGGGAGATACGCAGTATTTT,CASSLGTSGRRLGDTQYF
TRBJ1-5,-,TRBV6-5,-,TGTGCCAGCAGAGACGGCAGCGGCGGCAATCAGCCCCAGCATTTT,CASRDGSGGNQPQHF
TRBJ1-2,-,TRBV9,-,TGTGCCAGCAGCCGGGCAGGGGACACACTTTGGGATGGCTACACCTTC,CASSRAGDTLWDGYTF
TRBJ1-6,few,TRBV6-5,-,TGTGCCAGCAGTCGTGTCAGGGATTCACCCCTCCACTTT,CASSRVRDSPLHF
TRBJ2-7,-,TRBV7-2,-,TGTGCCAGCAGCTTAGCCTCCGGGACACAATACGAGCAGTACTTC,CASSLASGTQYEQYF
TRBJ1-5,-,TRBV6-2/TRBV6-3,-,TGTGCCAGCAGCCGTCGCGGGGTTACCAATCAGCCCCAGCATTTT,CASSRRGVTNQPQHF
TRBJ2-2,-,TRBV30,TRBD2,TGTGCCCGGTCCCCCTCTAGCGGGGGAGGCACCGGGGAGCTGTTTTTT,CARSPSSGGGTGELFF
TRBJ2-3,-,TRBV27,TRBD2,TGTGCCAGCAGTACAGCGGGAAGGAATACGCAGTATTTT,CASSTAGRNTQYF
TRBJ1-5,-,TRBV19,-,TGTGCCAGTAGTAGGGCCCTGATGGGAGGTGGCAATCAGCCCCAGCATTTT,CASSRALMGGGNQPQHF
TRBJ1-3,once,TRBV19,TRBD1,TGTGCCAGCCACCGGGACAGGGCTGGAAACACCATATATTTT,CASHRDRAGNTIYF
TRBJ2-5,-,TRBV3-1/TRBV3-2,TRBD2,TGTGCCAGCAGCCAAGATCAGGCTAGCGGGAGGCGTGAGACCCAGTACTTC,CASSQDQASGRRETQYF
TRBJ2-1,-,TRBV5-5,-,TGTGCCAGCAGCTTGTTGCACAGCAGCTCCTACAATGAGCAGTTCTTC,CASSLLHSSSYNEQFF
TRBJ2-7,-,TRBV28,TRBD2,TGTGCCAGCATCCAGGGAGGGAGTCAGCGGGAGCAGTACTTC,CASIQGGSQREQYF
TRBJ1-6,-,TRBV5-6,-,TGTGCCAGCAGCTCCTTCCGGGGAGACTATTCACCCCTCCACTTT,CASSSFRGDYSPLHF
TRBJ2-1,-,TRBV6-2/TRBV6-3,TRBD2,TGTGCCAGCAGTTATACTAGCGGGGGCCTATACAATGAGCAGTTCTTC,CASSYTSGGLYNEQFF
TRBJ2-7,-,TRBV18,TRBD1,TGTGCCAGCTCACCGGACGTACAGGGGGCGCAGGACTACGAGCAGTACTTC,CASSPDVQGAQDYEQYF
TRBJ1-3,-,TRBV30,-,TGTGCCTGGAGAGACATTGTTGGAAACACCATATATTTT,CAWRDIVGNTIYF
TRBJ1-2,-,TRBV7-9,-,TGTGCCAGCAGCTTACCGGGGCGGGGATATGGCTACACCTTC,CASSLPGRGYGYTF
TRBJ2-2,-,TRBV5-1,-,TGCGCCAGCAGCGCGACCGGGACACAGAACACCGGGGAGCTGTTTTTT,CASSATGTQNTGELFF
TRBJ2-5,-,TRBV14,-,TGTGCCAGCAGCCAAGGGACGGGGGAGACCCAGTACTTC,CASSQGTGETQYF
TRBJ2-7,-,TRBV15,TRBD2,TGTGCCACCAGCGAGACTAGCGACTCCTACGAGCAGTACTTC,CATSETSDSYEQYF
TRBJ2-5,-,TRBV11-1,TRBD1,TGTGCCAGCAGCTTATTGGGGACAGGGAAGGAGACCCAGTACTTC,CASSLLGTGKETQYF
TRBJ1-2,-,TRBV5-6,-,TGTGCCAGCAGCTTCAACCTGCTGGGAGGAGCTGGCTACACCTTC,CASSFNLLGGAGYTF
TRBJ1-1,-,TRBV5-5,-,TGTGCCAGCAGCTTCTCAGGTTCCACTGAAGCTTTCTTT,CASSFSGSTEAFF
TRBJ1-4,once,TRBV7-3,-,TGTGCCAGCAGCATACAGGGCCGAAAGACTTCAACTAATGAAAAACTGTTTTTT,CASSIQGRKTSTNEKLFF
TRBJ1-1,-,TRBV19,-,TGTGCCAGTAGTATAGCCCGGGGCACTGAAGCTTTCTTT,CASSIARGTEAFF
TRBJ2-7,-,TRBV7-8,-,TGTGCCAGCAGCTTAGCGGGAGGTGCGAGGGAGCAGTACTTC,CASSLAGGAREQYF
TRBJ2-6,few,TRBV18,-,TGTGCCAGCTCACCGCTTTCGGGGGGCTCAGGGGCCAACGTCCTGACTTTC,CASSPLSGGSGANVLTF
TRBJ1-6,-,TRBV28,TRBD1,TGTGCCAGCAGGTCCGGGACAGACCATAATTCACCCCTCCACTTT,CASRSGTDHNSPLHF